The sequence of this T cell receptor beta chain was determined in a study of shared clonotypes between healthy human individuals. Findings and caveats of the study: Naive subsets tended to show greater estimated richness than memory subsets.

There were no recent acute infections or vaccinations among the donors, who were healthy HIV-negative adults. This clone was recorded only once. Its antigen is not identified. Repertoires were generated with immunoSEQ multiplex PCR, while TCRdb's copy carries only in-frame clones and drops some. The data contain under 600,000 clones, almost 97% of them seen just once; the ten biggest clones take up 0.045% to 0.07%. The V gene's germline CDR1 is KGHSH and CDR2 LQKENI. The CDR3 runs to 16 residues. Between the trimmed V and J ends, which lost 3 bases and 5 bases, there was a span of 18 bases. The gene calls are TRBV18 and TRBJ2-3, with D hard to call. What was sequenced was naive CD4+ T cells sorted from blood. Subset in this sample: CD45RA+ positively selected. The TCR comes from a woman aged 25 to 39 in good health. The CDR3 region is CASSPISTTTGDTQYF. CDR3 nucleotide sequence: TGTGCCAGCTCACCCATATCTACCACGACGGGAGATACGCAGTATTTT.